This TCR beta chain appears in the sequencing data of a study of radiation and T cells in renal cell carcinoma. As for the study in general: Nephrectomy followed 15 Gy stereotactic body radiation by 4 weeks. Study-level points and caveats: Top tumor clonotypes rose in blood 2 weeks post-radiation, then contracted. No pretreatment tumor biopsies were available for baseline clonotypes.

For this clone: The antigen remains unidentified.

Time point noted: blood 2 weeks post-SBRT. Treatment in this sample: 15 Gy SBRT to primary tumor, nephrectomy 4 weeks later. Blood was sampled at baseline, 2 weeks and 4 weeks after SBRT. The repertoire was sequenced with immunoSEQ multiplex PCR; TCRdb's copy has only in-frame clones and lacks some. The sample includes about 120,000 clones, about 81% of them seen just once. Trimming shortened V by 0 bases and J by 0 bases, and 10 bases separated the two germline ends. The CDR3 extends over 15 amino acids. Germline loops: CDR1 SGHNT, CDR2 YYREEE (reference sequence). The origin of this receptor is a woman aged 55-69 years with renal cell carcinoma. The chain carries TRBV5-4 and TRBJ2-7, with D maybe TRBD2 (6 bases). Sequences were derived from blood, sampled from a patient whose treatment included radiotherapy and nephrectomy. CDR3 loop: CASSLAGVNSYEQYF. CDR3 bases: TGTGCCAGCAGCTTGGCGGGGGTGAACTCCTACGAGCAGTACTTC.